The clone carrying this T cell receptor (beta chain) was observed many times. RNA transcripts provided the source from which TCR beta CDR3 regions were amplified. Initially, a first-round RT-PCR of the TCR CDR3 employed the HTBI primer set. TCRdb reprocessed the multiplex PCR reads via MiXCR and lists one record per CDR3 protein. The sample yields 300,000 to 400,000 distinct CDR3 sequences, around 14% seen once. The data were taken from a study of T cells in Graves' hyperthyroidism and ophthalmopathy. Between the trimmed V and J ends, which lost 4 bases and 4 bases, there was a span of 13 bases. The germline gives CDR1 SNHLY, CDR2 FYNNEI. The CDR3 has 15 amino acids. Uncontrolled infection, other autoimmune disease, pregnancy or lactation barred patients from enrollment. This sample holds PBMCs from 10 ml fresh peripheral blood.

This clonotype was obtained from a woman aged 55-69 years with Graves' hyperthyroidism. What was sequenced was blood. The V call is TRBV2, the J call TRBJ2-2; D assignment may be TRBD1 or TRBD2 (5 bases each). In DNA form, the CDR3 reads TGTGCCAGCAGTGGGGGGACCGCCATCACCGGGGAGCTGTTTTTT. This codes for CASSGGTAITGELFF. Looking up the rest from reference TRBV2 and TRBJ2-2 gives the full variable domain: EPEVTQTPSHQVTQMGQEVILRCVPISNHLYFYWYRQILGQKVEFLVSFYNNEISEKSEIFDDQFSVERPDGSNFTLKIRSTKLEDSAMYFCASSGGTAITGELFFGEGSRLTVL.